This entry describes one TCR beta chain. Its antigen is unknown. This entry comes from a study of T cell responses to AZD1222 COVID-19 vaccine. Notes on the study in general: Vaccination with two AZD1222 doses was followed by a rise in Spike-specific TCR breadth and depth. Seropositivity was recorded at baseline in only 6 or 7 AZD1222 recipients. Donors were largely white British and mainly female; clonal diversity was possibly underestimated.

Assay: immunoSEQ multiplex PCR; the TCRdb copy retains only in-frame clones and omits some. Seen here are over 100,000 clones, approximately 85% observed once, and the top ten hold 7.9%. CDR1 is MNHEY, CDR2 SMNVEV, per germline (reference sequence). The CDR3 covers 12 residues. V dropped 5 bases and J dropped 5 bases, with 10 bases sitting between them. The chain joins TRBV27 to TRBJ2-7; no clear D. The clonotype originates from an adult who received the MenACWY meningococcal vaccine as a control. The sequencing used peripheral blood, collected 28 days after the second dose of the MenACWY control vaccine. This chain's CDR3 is CASSPDPHEQYV. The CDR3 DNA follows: TGTGCCAGCAGTCCCGATCCCCACGAGCAGTACGTC.